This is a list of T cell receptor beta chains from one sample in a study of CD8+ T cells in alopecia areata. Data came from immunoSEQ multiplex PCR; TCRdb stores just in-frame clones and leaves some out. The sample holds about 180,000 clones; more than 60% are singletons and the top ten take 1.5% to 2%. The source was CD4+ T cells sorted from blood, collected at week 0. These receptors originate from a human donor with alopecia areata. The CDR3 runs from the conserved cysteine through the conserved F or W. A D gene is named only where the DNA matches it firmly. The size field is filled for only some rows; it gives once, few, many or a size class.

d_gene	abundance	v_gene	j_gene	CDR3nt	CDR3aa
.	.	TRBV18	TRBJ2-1	TGTGCCAGCTCACCACAATCCTACAATGAGCAGTTCTTC	CASSPQSYNEQFF
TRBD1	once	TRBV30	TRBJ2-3	TGTGCCTGGGGGGGACAGCGCACAGATACGCAGTATTTT	CAWGGQRTDTQYF
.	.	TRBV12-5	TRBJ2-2	TGTGCTAGTGGTTTGGCCGGCACCGGGGAGCTGTTTTTT	CASGLAGTGELFF
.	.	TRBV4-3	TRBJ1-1	TGCGCCAGCAGCCACCGGGGGCCGTACACTGAAGCTTTCTTT	CASSHRGPYTEAFF
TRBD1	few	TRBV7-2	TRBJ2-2	TGTGCCAGCAGCCCTACAGGGGTAACGAACACCGGGGAGCTGTTTTTT	CASSPTGVTNTGELFF
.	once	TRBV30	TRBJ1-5	TGTGCCTGGAGTGTAGGGTTAGGCGATCAGCCCCAGCATTTT	CAWSVGLGDQPQHF
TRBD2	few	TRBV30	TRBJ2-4	TGTGCCTGGAGTGTAGGCGGGGGTGCCAAAAACATTCAGTACTTC	CAWSVGGGAKNIQYF
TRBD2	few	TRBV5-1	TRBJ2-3	TGCGCCAGCAGCCCCACACAGCGGGGGGGATCAGATACGCAGTATTTT	CASSPTQRGGSDTQYF
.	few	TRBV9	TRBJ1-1	TGTGCCAGCAGCGTAGCAGCAGGGCGGGGCACTGAAGCTTTCTTT	CASSVAAGRGTEAFF
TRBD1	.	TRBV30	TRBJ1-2	TGTGCCTGGTCCCTGGACAGGGAAGAATACTTC	CAWSLDREEYF
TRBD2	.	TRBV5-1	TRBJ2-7	TGCGCCAGCAGCTTACCGGGGGGAAACGAGCAGTACTTC	CASSLPGGNEQYF
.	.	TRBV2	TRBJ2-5	TGTGCCAGCAGTAGGGAGACCCAGTACTTC	CASSRETQYF
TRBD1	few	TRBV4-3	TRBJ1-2	TGCGCCAGCAGCGCGACCTCCCGGGCAGGGGGAGGCTACACCTTC	CASSATSRAGGGYTF
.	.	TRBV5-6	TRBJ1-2	TGTGCCAGCAGTCGAGAGATGGCCAGGGCCGCGTATGGCTACACCTTC	CASSREMARAAYGYTF
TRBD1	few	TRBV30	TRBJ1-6	TGTGCCTGGAGGCCTGGGACAGGGATATCACCCCTCCACTTT	CAWRPGTGISPLHF
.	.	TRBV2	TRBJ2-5	TGTGCCAGCAGCGACCTTGAAGAGACCCAGTACTTC	CASSDLEETQYF
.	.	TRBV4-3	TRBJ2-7	TGCGCCAGCAGCCTAGGACACCAAACAGGGTTAAAGGGCTACGAGCAGTACTTC	CASSLGHQTGLKGYEQYF
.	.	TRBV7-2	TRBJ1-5	TGTGCCAGCAGCTTAGTGGGTCAGCCCCAGCATTTT	CASSLVGQPQHF
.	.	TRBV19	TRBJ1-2	TGTGCCAGTAGTATAGATCGCGACGGTGGCTACACCTTC	CASSIDRDGGYTF
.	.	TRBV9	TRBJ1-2	TGTGCCAGCAGCGTAGTCCCCAACCCCAAGGGTCTAGACTATGGCTACACCTTC	CASSVVPNPKGLDYGYTF
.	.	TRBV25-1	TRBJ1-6	TGTGCCAGCAGTGAAACAGTGTATAATTCACCCCTCCACTTT	CASSETVYNSPLHF
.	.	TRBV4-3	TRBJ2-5	TGCGCCAGCAGCCAAGTACAGGGAGAGACCCAGTACTTC	CASSQVQGETQYF
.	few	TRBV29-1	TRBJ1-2	TGCAGCGTTGACCAGGGAACAAACTATGGCTACACCTTC	CSVDQGTNYGYTF
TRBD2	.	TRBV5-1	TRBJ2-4	TGCGCCAGCAGCTTGCTAGGCCTCCTAGCGGGCGCACAGAAAAACATTCAGTACTTC	CASSLLGLLAGAQKNIQYF
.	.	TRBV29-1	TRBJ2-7	TGCCCCCGGGGAAGGGGCTACGAGCAGTACTTC	CPRGRGYEQYF
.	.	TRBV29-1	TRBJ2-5	TGCAGCGCCGAGGGGATTGGAGGGACCCAGTACTTC	CSAEGIGGTQYF
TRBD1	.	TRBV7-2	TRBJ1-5	TGTGCCAGCAGCCGACAGGGGACGAATCAGCCCCAGCATTTT	CASSRQGTNQPQHF
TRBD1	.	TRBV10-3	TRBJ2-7	TGTGCCGCCCGGGGGACAGGGTCCCGCGAGCAGTACTTC	CAARGTGSREQYF
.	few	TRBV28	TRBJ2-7	TGTGCCAGCGGCCAGGGGTGGAACGAGCAGTACTTC	CASGQGWNEQYF
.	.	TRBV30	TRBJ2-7	TGTGCCTGGAGTGTACGTGAAGGTCTCGAGCAGTACTTC	CAWSVREGLEQYF
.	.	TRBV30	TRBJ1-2	TGTGCCTGGGGTGCAGGGAACTATGGCTACACCTTC	CAWGAGNYGYTF
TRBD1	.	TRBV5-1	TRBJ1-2	TGCGCCAGCAGCCCGACAGGGGAATATGGCTACACCTTC	CASSPTGEYGYTF
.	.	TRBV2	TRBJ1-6	TGTGCCAGCAGCGAACAGGGCTCTAATTCACCCCTCCACTTT	CASSEQGSNSPLHF
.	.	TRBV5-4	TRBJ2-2	TGTGCCAGCTCGGGTGAAAAGTCCCAGGGGATCTCCGCCACCGGGGAGCTGTTTTTT	CASSGEKSQGISATGELFF
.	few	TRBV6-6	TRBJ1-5	TGTGCCAGCAGTTTACAGGAGATAAATCAGCCCCAGCATTTT	CASSLQEINQPQHF
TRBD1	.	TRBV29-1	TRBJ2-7	TGCAGCGTCACCGGGACAGGCTCCTACGAGCAGTACTTC	CSVTGTGSYEQYF
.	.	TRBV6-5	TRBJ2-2	TGTGCCAGCGGGACCGGGGAGCTGTTTTTT	CASGTGELFF
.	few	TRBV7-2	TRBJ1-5	TGTGCCAGCAGCTTAGAGGGAAGGGCGGATCAGCCCCAGCATTTT	CASSLEGRADQPQHF
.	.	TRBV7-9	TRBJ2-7	TGTGCCAGCAGCCCCCGGGGTTCGTTGGAGTACTTC	CASSPRGSLEYF
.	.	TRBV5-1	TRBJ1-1	TGCGCCAGCAGCAAAGGGCGGAACACTGAAGCTTTCTTT	CASSKGRNTEAFF
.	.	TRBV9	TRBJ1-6	TGTGCCAGCAGCGGACAGAGCTCCTATAATTCACCCCTCCACTTT	CASSGQSSYNSPLHF
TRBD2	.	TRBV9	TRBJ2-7	TGTGCCAGCAGCCCCCGCCTAGCGGGACCCGATGAGGAGCAGTACTTC	CASSPRLAGPDEEQYF
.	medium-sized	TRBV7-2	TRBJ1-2	TGTGCCAGCAGCTTACTAGGACCGTCTAACTATGGCTACACCTTC	CASSLLGPSNYGYTF
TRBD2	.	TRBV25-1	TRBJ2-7	TGTGCCAGCAGTGCAGGGGCTAGCGGGGGCTACGAGCAGTACTTC	CASSAGASGGYEQYF
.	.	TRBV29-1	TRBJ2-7	TGCAGCGTTGCAACCGGTGGGGGATTTCGCACCTACGAGCAGTACTTC	CSVATGGGFRTYEQYF
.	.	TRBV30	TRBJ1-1	TGTGCCTGGAGTGTAGCTGTCTCGGGACCGCGTGAAGCTTTCTTT	CAWSVAVSGPREAFF
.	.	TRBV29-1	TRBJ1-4	TGCAGCGGCTGCGTACAAAGCGGTGAAAAACTGTTTTTT	CSGCVQSGEKLFF
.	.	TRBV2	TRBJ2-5	TGTGCCAGCAGTGAGGGGACCTCCCAAGAGACCCAGTACTTC	CASSEGTSQETQYF
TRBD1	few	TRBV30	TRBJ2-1	TGTGCCTGGAGTATCACCCGGGACAGAAAGTTCTTC	CAWSITRDRKFF
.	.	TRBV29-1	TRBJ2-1	TGCAGCGTTGGGGGGGCATATGAGCAGTTCTTC	CSVGGAYEQFF
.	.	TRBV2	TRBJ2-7	TGTGCCAGCAGTGTATCCTACGAGCAGTACTTC	CASSVSYEQYF
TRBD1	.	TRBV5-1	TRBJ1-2	TGCGCCAGCAGCTTGGGAATAGGACAGGGGAACTATGGCTACACCTTC	CASSLGIGQGNYGYTF
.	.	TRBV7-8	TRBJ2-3	TGTGCCAGCAGCTTAAGACAGTTCACAGATACGCAGTATTTT	CASSLRQFTDTQYF
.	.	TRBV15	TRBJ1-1	TGTGCCACCAGCCCAGACAGAATGAACACTGAAGCTTTCTTT	CATSPDRMNTEAFF
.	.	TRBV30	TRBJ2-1	TGTGCCTGGAGTGTTTCTACTTTTGAGCAGTTCTTC	CAWSVSTFEQFF
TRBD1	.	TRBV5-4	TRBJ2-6	TGTGCCAGCAGCTTCTATACAGGGGGGATCTCTGGGGCCAACGTCCTGACTTTC	CASSFYTGGISGANVLTF
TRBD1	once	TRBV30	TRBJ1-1	TGTGCCTGGGCCTCAGGAGGGACAGGGGCCACTGAAGCTTTCTTT	CAWASGGTGATEAFF
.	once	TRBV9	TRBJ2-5	TGTGCCAGCAGCGCCCGGGGGGAGACCCAGTACTTC	CASSARGETQYF
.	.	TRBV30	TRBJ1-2	TGTGCCTGGAGTGTAAGATATGGGGAGTTCTACACCTTC	CAWSVRYGEFYTF